This T cell receptor (beta chain) was sequenced during a study of blood T cell repertoires in COVID-19. Study summary: Acute-phase and convalescent COVID-19 samples originated in the United States, Italy and Spain. T cells, B-cell-depleted T cells, or PBMCs provided the cDNA or gDNA that served as material.

With V trimmed by 8 bases and J by 2 bases, 10 bases remained unmatched. The CDR3 covers 14 residues. Germline CDR1 is SQVTM and CDR2 is ANQGSEA. In the original processing: Nucleated cell counts were estimated from reference gene primer amplification. The repertoire was sequenced with immunoSEQ multiplex PCR; TCRdb's copy has only in-frame clones and lacks some. That table supplies the V and J calls and clone size; D and trimming were determined from the DNA. The sample carries just over 300,000 clones, approximately 86% recorded once. This clone turned up a few times. This TCR derives from a young man with active or convalescent COVID-19. Sequenced sample: peripheral blood. The chain has TRBV29-1 and TRBJ2-7; 9 bases are shared with TRBD2. The chain's CDR3 is CSPPLAGPTYEQYF. The CDR3, as DNA: TGCAGCCCCCCCCTAGCGGGGCCAACCTACGAGCAGTACTTC.